Listed below are T cell receptor beta chains from one sample, sequenced in a study of tumor-infiltrating lymphocytes in localized non-small cell lung cancer. Produced via immunoSEQ multiplex PCR; TCRdb's table is partial and in-frame only. The repertoire holds some 9,700 clones, with about 80% as singletons. Sequencing was performed on uninvolved lung tissue not adjacent to the tumor. The receptors shown here come from a human donor with non-small cell lung cancer. Both conserved end residues are part of each CDR3.

>TRBJ2-7|TRBV5-1
CASSAGSATEQYF
>TRBJ2-2|TRBV9
CASSVRGLDTGELFF
>TRBJ2-3|TRBV7-9
CASSLGGTDTQYF
>TRBJ1-5|TRBV2
CASSEIRELNQPQHF
>TRBJ1-1|TRBV10-3
CAISAGQGFPEAFF
>TRBJ1-3|TRBV7-2
CASSHRLGVHESTIYF
>TRBJ2-7|TRBV10-3
CAIRPREGGRDEQYF
>TRBJ1-1|TRBV9
CASSAMAEETEAFF
>TRBJ1-3|TRBV10-3
CAIWVGSGNTIYF
>TRBJ2-7|TRBV7-8
CASSRSGTGLYEQYF
>TRBJ2-7|TRBV13
CASSSRGIAEQYF
>TRBJ2-6|TRBV7-2
CASSFNSLPGANVLTF
>TRBJ1-4|TRBV29-1
CSSDTIGEKLFF
>TRBJ1-3|TRBV5-8
CASSLGGISGNTIYF
>TRBJ2-5|TRBV7-6
CASRAGTSQQETQYF
>TRBJ2-7|TRBV5-6
CASSLTGTYEQYF
>TRBJ2-5|TRBV27
CASRDRAETQYF
>TRBJ1-4|TRBV6-1
CASSELRRGINEKLFF
>TRBJ2-6|TRBV9
CASSVEGSGANVLTF
>TRBJ2-7|TRBV28
CASSLLSGGFSGKEQYF
>TRBJ2-1|TRBV11-1
CASSLTDEQFF
>TRBJ2-6|TRBV7-3
CASSPRAEWGSGANVLTF
>TRBJ2-6|TRBV7-6
CASSLVIGGANVLTF
>TRBJ2-2|TRBV9
CASRPRQGIGELFF
>TRBJ2-5|TRBV7-2
CASREPDRRETQYF
>TRBJ1-2|TRBV30
CAWSDFGTARSGYTF
>TRBJ1-4|TRBV7-2
CASSLATNEKLFF
>TRBJ2-3|TRBV4-3
CASSQRGSDTQYF
>TRBJ1-2|TRBV14
CASSPGTGVGYTF
>TRBJ2-1|TRBV11-3
CASSDHFSGRSYNEQFF
>TRBJ2-1|TRBV14
CASPDRAFTGGLYNEQFF
>TRBJ2-7|TRBV7-8
CASTGLAGDAYEQYF
>TRBJ2-4|TRBV29-1
CSVEERGSLTKNIQYF
>TRBJ2-7|TRBV7-9
CASSPRTSGGLSSYEQYF